This paragraph covers one TCR beta chain sequence. Its antigen is not identified. Germline CDR1 LNHDA, CDR2 SQIVND (reference sequence). This CDR3 has 14 residues. V lost 3 bases and J lost 4, with 12 bases in between. This sample is part of a study of cytomegalovirus exposure and HLA in healthy donors. Findings of the study overall: A later analysis found common viral pathogens apparently linked to several of the most significant clusters. Cytomegalovirus association was assigned to approximately 160 TCR beta chains.

Researchers ran the PCR with 60 Vbeta and 13 Jbeta primers. This table comes from immunoSEQ multiplex PCR, and its TCRdb copy is limited to in-frame clones, with some not included. The sample has 90,000 to 120,000 clones, approximately 80% seen once. This receptor was identified in a male donor in good health and CMV-seronegative. The chain uses TRBV19 and TRBJ1-2; perhaps TRBD1 as D (5 bases). The sequenced sample consisted of PBMCs. This CDR3 reads CASSIHDRTYGYTF. CDR3 nucleotides: TGTGCCAGTAGTATCCACGACAGAACCTATGGCTACACCTTC.